A single sample gave rise to the 20 T cell receptor beta chains below, sequenced in a study of cytomegalovirus exposure and HLA in healthy donors. The PCR used 60 Vbeta and 13 Jbeta primers. The repertoire was sequenced with immunoSEQ multiplex PCR; TCRdb's copy has only in-frame clones and lacks some. The sample lists 120,000 to 150,000 clones, around 90% occurring once. Sequenced: PBMCs. These receptors were collected from a woman aged 40 to 50 in good health and CMV-seronegative.

The sample holds a few counts of this clone. The chain has TRBV6-5 and TRBJ1-2; possible D gene TRBD1, 5 bases. Germline-derived CDR1 and CDR2 are MNHEY and SVGAGI. Trimming stripped 2 bases from V and 8 bases from J, with 15 bases between. There are 14 residues in the CDR3. This CDR3 reads CASSYLQGTGGYTF. The CDR3 bases are TGTGCCAGCAGTTACCTTCAGGGTACTGGGGGCTACACCTTC.

A few counts support this clone. The V and J genes are TRBV7-2 and TRBJ2-7; 14 nucleotides line up with TRBD2. The CDR3 length is 15 residues. Germline lookup yields CDR1 SGHTA and CDR2 FQGNSA. The V gene end was trimmed by 6 bases and the J gene end by 1 base; junction bases not matched to a gene: 2. CDR3 sequence (DNA): TGTGCCAGCAGGGGGACTAGCGGGAGTTCCTACGAGCAGTACTTC. This codes for CASRGTSGSSYEQYF.

This chain uses TRBV9 with TRBJ2-5, with a tentative D call TRBD2 (6 bases). The J call may be wrong; the DNA end is better matched by TRBJ2-7. The germline V gene encodes CDR1 SGDLS and CDR2 YYNGEE. The CDR3 sequence is 16 residues long. The CDR3 loop reads CASSVVPSATSYEQYF. The CDR3 region has the DNA TGTGCCAGCAGCGTAGTTCCTAGCGCTACCTCCTACGAGCAGTACTTC.

The J gene is TRBJ2-3, the V gene TRBV18; D possibly corresponds to TRBD1 (5 bases). V was cut by 6 bases and J by 4 bases, with 11 bases left in between. From germline, CDR1 is KGHSH and CDR2 LQKENI. The CDR3 has 13 residues. The CDR3 reads CASSSGRADTQYF. DNA for the CDR3: TGTGCCAGCTCTTCGGGCAGGGCAGATACGCAGTATTTT. Complete variable domain (other parts from reference TRBV18 and TRBJ2-3): NAGVMQNPRHLVRRRGQEARLRCSPMKGHSHVYWYRQLPEEGLKFMVYLQKENIIDESGMPKERFSAEFPKEGPSILRIQQVVRGDSAAYFCASSSGRADTQYFGPGTRLTVL.

The chain uses TRBV6-5 and TRBJ2-5; a weak D match, TRBD1 (6 bases). With 6 bases removed from V and 4 bases from J, the gap between germline ends came to 12 bases. Germline CDR1 reads MNHEY; CDR2 reads SVGAGI. This CDR3 region has 13 residues. This CDR3 reads CASRNVGAETQYF. The CDR3 DNA sequence: TGTGCCAGCAGAAATGTGGGGGCAGAGACCCAGTACTTC.

The CDR3 spells CASSPGSPNEQFF. In DNA form, the CDR3 reads TGTGCCAGCAGCCCCGGTTCGCCCAATGAGCAGTTCTTC. The chain joins TRBV7-8 to TRBJ2-1, with unresolved D. The CDR3 consists of 13 residues. The V and J ends lost 5 bases and 6 bases respectively, with 11 bases between them. From germline, CDR1 is SGHVS and CDR2 FQNEAQ.

This rearrangement joins TRBV9 to TRBJ2-3, with D perhaps matching TRBD1 (5 bases). The ends were cut back, 0 bases at V and 7 bases at J, with 15 bases in the middle. The CDR3 sequence is 15 residues long. Germline V gene sequence: CDR1 SGDLS, CDR2 YYNGEE. CDR3 residues: CASSVAQESGNTQYF. As DNA, the CDR3 is TGTGCCAGCAGCGTAGCTCAGGAATCAGGGAATACGCAGTATTTT.

The chain combines TRBV2 with TRBJ1-1, with 7 bases that match TRBD1. Germline CDR1 reads SNHLY; CDR2 reads FYNNEI. V shed 7 bases, J shed 5 bases, and the junction held 7 bases outside the gene matches. This CDR3 has 13 amino acids. CDR3 in amino acids: CASTLTGRTEAFF. The CDR3, as DNA: TGTGCCAGCACCCTGACAGGGAGGACTGAAGCTTTCTTT. Full variable domain (outside the CDR3, taken from reference TRBV2 and TRBJ1-1): EPEVTQTPSHQVTQMGQEVILRCVPISNHLYFYWYRQILGQKVEFLVSFYNNEISEKSEIFDDQFSVERPDGSNFTLKIRSTKLEDSAMYFCASTLTGRTEAFFGQGTRLTVV.

The chain couples TRBV5-1 to TRBJ2-3; no reliable D call. CDR3 length: 14 residues. The V and J ends lost 5 bases and 2 bases respectively, with 12 bases between them. The germline CDR1 and CDR2 sequences are SGHRS and YFSETQ. CDR3 residues: CASSPGSNTDTQYF. DNA for the CDR3: TGCGCCAGCAGTCCCGGGTCGAACACAGATACGCAGTATTTT.

This clone was picked up one time. The CDR3 spells CASSIDRGENYGYTF. CDR3 nucleotide sequence: TGTGCCAGTAGTATAGATCGTGGAGAGAACTATGGCTACACCTTC. This chain joins TRBV19 and TRBJ1-2; no reliable D call. The CDR3 is 15 amino acids. Trimming took 0 bases from V and 2 from J, leaving 10 bases between them. The germline V gene encodes CDR1 LNHDA and CDR2 SQIVND (reference sequence).

This clone was picked up one time. This chain uses TRBV4-1 with TRBJ1-4, with 12 bases aligning to TRBD1. This CDR3 contains 19 residues. The V gene end was trimmed by 5 bases and the J gene end by 4 bases; junction bases not matched to a gene: 14. Germline V CDR1 and CDR2: MGHRA, YSYEKL. This CDR3 is CASSGRMGQGARGNEKLFF. In DNA, the CDR3 is TGCGCCAGCAGCGGCCGGATGGGACAGGGGGCAAGGGGTAATGAAAAACTGTTTTTT.

The rearrangement links TRBV10-1 to TRBJ1-4, with a tentative D call TRBD1 (6 bases). The V gene lost 5 bases and the J gene lost 8 bases, with 15 bases spanning the gap. The germline V gene has CDR1 WNHNN and CDR2 SYGVQD (reference sequence). The CDR3 length is 14 residues. The CDR3 DNA reads as TGCGCCAGCAGTACCCAGACAGGTAGCGAAAAACTGTTTTTT. Translating gives CASSTQTGSEKLFF.

The chain joins TRBV5-1 to TRBJ2-1, with 11 bases that match TRBD2. The trim removed 2 bases at V and 8 bases at J, leaving 9 bases unmatched. This CDR3 spans 16 amino acids. The V gene's germline CDR1 is SGHRS and CDR2 YFSETQ. The CDR3: CASSLPLAGVGDEQFF. CDR3 DNA sequence: TGCGCCAGCAGCTTACCACTAGCGGGAGTTGGCGATGAGCAGTTCTTC.

J is TRBJ2-3 and V is TRBV7-9; no firm D call. Deletions cut 2 bases from V and 9 bases from J, with 12 bases between. Per the germline V gene, CDR1 is SEHNR and CDR2 is FQNEAQ (reference sequence). CDR3 length: 13 amino acids. The CDR3 loop is CASSLMFGATQYF. The CDR3 nucleotides read TGTGCCAGCAGCTTAATGTTCGGAGCCACGCAGTATTTT. Full variable domain (rest looked up from reference TRBV7-9 and TRBJ2-3): DTGVSQNPRHKITKRGQNVTFRCDPISEHNRLYWYRQTLGQGPEFLTYFQNEAQLEKSRLLSDRFSAERPKGSFSTLEIQRTEQGDSAMYLCASSLMFGATQYFGPGTRLTVL.

J is TRBJ2-5 and V is TRBV6-1, with a weak D call TRBD2 (5 bases). This CDR3 has 17 residues. The V end was cut by 1 base, the J end by 4 bases, with 19 bases between. Germline lookup yields CDR1 MNHNS and CDR2 SASEGT. The CDR3 bases are TGTGCCAGCAGTGAAGATGGTAGGGCAGCGGTCTTAGAGACCCAGTACTTC. Translated: CASSEDGRAAVLETQYF.

The chain has TRBV5-1 and TRBJ2-3, with 11 bases matching TRBD2. With 3 bases clipped from V and 5 bases from J, the junction kept 14 bases outside the gene matches. Germline V gene sequence: CDR1 SGHRS, CDR2 YFSETQ. This CDR3 has 18 residues. CDR3 sequence reads: CASSSGRTSGFRGDTQYF. Written as DNA, the CDR3 is TGCGCCAGCAGCTCCGGGAGGACTAGCGGGTTCAGGGGAGATACGCAGTATTTT.

This chain's CDR3 is CASSPSPRADYGYTF. Written as DNA, the CDR3 is TGTGCCAGCAGCCCAAGTCCGCGGGCGGACTATGGCTACACCTTC. The chain links TRBV7-2 to TRBJ1-2; no reliable D call. This CDR3 is 15 amino acids long. Trimming pared 5 bases from V and 3 bases from J, leaving 16 bases between. Germline V gene sequence: CDR1 SGHTA, CDR2 FQGNSA.

The chain recombines TRBV20-1 with TRBJ2-1, with unresolved D. Trimming removed 5 bases from V and 8 bases from J, with 7 bases in between. From germline, CDR1 is DFQATT and CDR2 SNEGSKA (reference sequence). The CDR3 covers 10 residues. The CDR3 spells CSALSDEQFF. CDR3 DNA sequence: TGCAGTGCTCTATCCGATGAGCAGTTCTTC.

The chain links TRBV5-6 to TRBJ2-5; 10 positions agree with TRBD1. TRBJ2-7 matches the DNA end more closely, so the J call is doubtful. The germline V gene has CDR1 SGHDT and CDR2 YYEEEE. CDR3 length: 15 amino acids. The CDR3 region has the DNA TGTGCCAGCAGCCCACGGACAGGGGGTTTCTCCGAGCAGTACTTC. Translation gives CASSPRTGGFSEQYF.

The genes are TRBV6-1 and TRBJ2-7; D may be TRBD1 (5 bases). This CDR3 is 15 amino acids long. Trimming pared 6 bases from V and 2 bases from J, leaving 17 bases between. Germline V gene data show CDR1 as MNHNS and CDR2 as SASEGT. The CDR3 coding sequence is TGTGCCAGCAGCGAAAGCCAGACAGCGACCTACGAGCAGTACTTC. Residues: CASSESQTATYEQYF.